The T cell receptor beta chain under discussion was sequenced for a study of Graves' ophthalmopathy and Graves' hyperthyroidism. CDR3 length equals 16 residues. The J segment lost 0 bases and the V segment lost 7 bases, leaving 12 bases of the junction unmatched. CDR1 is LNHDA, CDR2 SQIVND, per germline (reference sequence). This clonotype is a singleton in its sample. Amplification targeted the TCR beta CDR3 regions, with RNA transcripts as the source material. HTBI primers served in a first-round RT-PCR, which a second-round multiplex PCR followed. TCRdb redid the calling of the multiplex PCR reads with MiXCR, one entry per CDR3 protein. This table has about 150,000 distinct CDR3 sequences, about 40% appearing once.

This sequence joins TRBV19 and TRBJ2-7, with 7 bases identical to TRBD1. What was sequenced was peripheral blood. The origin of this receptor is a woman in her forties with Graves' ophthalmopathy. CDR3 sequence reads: CASTPGWGQLSYEQYF. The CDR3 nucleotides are TGTGCCAGTACCCCGGGGTGGGGACAGCTCTCCTACGAGCAGTACTTC.